The following is a T cell receptor beta chain sequence with its context. The data derive from a study of blood T cell repertoires in COVID-19. Germline CDR1 is LNHDA and CDR2 is SQIVND (reference sequence). This CDR3 has 16 amino acids. V lost 3 bases, J lost 0 bases, and 12 bases lay in between. This table comes from immunoSEQ multiplex PCR, and its TCRdb copy is limited to in-frame clones, with some not included. This sample has about 67,000 clones, with around 90% found just once. The clonotype was recovered from an elderly woman with acute or convalescent COVID-19. This chain uses TRBV19 with TRBJ1-3, with D possibly matching TRBD1 (5 bases). The source material was peripheral blood. CDR3: CASSIGFGGSGNTIYF. The CDR3 coding sequence is TGTGCCAGTAGTATCGGCTTCGGGGGCTCTGGAAACACCATATATTTT.